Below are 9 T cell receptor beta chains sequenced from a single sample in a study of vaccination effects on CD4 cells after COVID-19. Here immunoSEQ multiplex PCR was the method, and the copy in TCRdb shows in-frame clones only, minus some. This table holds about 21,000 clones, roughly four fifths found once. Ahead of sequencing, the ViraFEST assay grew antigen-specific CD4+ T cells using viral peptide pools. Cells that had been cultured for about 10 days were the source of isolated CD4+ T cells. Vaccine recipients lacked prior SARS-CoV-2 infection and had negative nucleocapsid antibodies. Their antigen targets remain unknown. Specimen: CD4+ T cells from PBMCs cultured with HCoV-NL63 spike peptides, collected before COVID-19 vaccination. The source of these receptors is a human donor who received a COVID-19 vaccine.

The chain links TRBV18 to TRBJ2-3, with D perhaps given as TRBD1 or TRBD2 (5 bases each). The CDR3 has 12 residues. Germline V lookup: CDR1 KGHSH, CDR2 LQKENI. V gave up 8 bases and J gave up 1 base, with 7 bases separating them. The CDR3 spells CASRGGTDTQYF. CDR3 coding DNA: TGTGCCAGCAGGGGAGGCACAGATACGCAGTATTTT.

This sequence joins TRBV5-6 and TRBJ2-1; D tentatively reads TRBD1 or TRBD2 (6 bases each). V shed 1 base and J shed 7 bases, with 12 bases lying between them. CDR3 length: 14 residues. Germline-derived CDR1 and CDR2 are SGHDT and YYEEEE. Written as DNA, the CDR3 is TGTGCCAGCAGCTTGTCGGGGGCGGGTAATGAGCAGTTCTTC. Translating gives CASSLSGAGNEQFF.

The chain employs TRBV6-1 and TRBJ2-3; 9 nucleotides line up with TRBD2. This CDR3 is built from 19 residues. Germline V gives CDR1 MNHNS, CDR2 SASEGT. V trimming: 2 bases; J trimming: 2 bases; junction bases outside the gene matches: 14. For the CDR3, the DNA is TGTGCCAGCAGTGAACGATTCCTAGGCGGGGGGGGGCTCACAGATACGCAGTATTTT. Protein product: CASSERFLGGGGLTDTQYF.

The CDR3 nucleotides are TGTGCCAGCAGCCCCGACAGGGCTGGCTACACCTTC. Residues: CASSPDRAGYTF. This sequence joins TRBV7-8 and TRBJ1-2, with TRBD1 matching over 7 bases. From germline, CDR1 is SGHVS and CDR2 FQNEAQ. V dropped 5 bases and J dropped 7; count of bases not matched to a gene: 4. The length of the CDR3 is 12 residues.

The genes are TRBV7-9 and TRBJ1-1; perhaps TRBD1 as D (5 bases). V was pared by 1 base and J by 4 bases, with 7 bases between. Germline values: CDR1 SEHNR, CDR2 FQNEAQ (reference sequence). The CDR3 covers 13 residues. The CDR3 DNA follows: TGTGCCAGCAGCTTAGGGGGCCGCACTGAAGCTTTCTTT. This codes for CASSLGGRTEAFF.

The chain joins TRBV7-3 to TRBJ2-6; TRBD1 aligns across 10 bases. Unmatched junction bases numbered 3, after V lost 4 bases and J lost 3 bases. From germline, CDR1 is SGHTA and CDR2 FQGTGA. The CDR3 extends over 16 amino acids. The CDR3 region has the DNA TGTGCCAGCAGCTCGGGACAGGGGAATGGGGCCAACGTCCTGACTTTC. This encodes CASSSGQGNGANVLTF.

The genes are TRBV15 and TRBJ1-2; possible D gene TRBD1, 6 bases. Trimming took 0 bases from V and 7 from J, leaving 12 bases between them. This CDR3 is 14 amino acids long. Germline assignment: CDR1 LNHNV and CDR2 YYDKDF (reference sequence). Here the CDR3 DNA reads TGTGCCACCAGCAGAGATCGGGGGGCGCCTGGCTACACCTTC. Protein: CATSRDRGAPGYTF.

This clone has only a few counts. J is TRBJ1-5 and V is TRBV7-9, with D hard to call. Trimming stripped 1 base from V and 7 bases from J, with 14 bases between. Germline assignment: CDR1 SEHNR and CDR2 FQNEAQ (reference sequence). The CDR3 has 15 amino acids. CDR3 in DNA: TGTGCCAGCAGCTTAGGTGGAAGGCGAGGGCAGCCCCAGCATTTT. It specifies CASSLGGRRGQPQHF.

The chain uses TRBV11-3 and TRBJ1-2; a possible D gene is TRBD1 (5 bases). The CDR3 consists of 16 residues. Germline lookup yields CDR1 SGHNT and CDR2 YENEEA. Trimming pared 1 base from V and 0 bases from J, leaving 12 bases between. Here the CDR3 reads CASSLGGAGANYGYTF. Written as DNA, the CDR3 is TGTGCCAGCAGCTTAGGAGGGGCAGGAGCTAACTATGGCTACACCTTC.